This entry features one T cell receptor (beta chain) sequence. One end of the junction does not line up with germline, which may come from a read error. Participant age was about 18 to 89 years, and participants resided in 24 US areas. Which cohort a participant joined came from the clinical history participants gave. Per the original data handling: Amplification of reference gene primers provided the estimated nucleated cell counts. This table comes from immunoSEQ multiplex PCR, and its TCRdb copy is limited to in-frame clones, with some not included. V and J calls and clone size are copied from that table; D and trimming were computed from the DNA. The repertoire has 110,000 to 150,000 clones, around four fifths of them found once; the top ten carry 6.2%. The V gene's germline CDR1 is SNHLY and CDR2 FYNNEI. This CDR3 spans 15 amino acids. This sample is part of a study of blood T cell repertoires in COVID-19. Whole-study context: PBMCs, B-cell-depleted T cells, or T cells were the source of the cDNA or gDNA that made up the material.

The clonotype comes from a woman aged 35 to 49 who had recovered from COVID-19. The gene calls are TRBV2 and TRBJ2-2, with TRBD1 as a possible D gene (6 bases). Sequenced material: PBMCs or T cells enriched from blood (not recorded which). DNA of the CDR3: TGTGCCAGCAGCAAAGGGACACCGAATACCGGGGAGCTGTTTTTT. It yields the protein CASSKGTPNTGELFF.